This T cell receptor beta chain was captured in a study of T cells in Graves' hyperthyroidism and ophthalmopathy. Across the study: At the time of initial diagnosis and before any treatment, peripheral blood was collected.

V lost 3 bases and J lost 3; bases outside the gene matches: 1. Germline lookup yields CDR1 LGHDT and CDR2 YNNKEL (reference sequence). The CDR3 is 13 amino acids. Amplified regions were TCR beta CDR3 sequences from RNA transcripts. HTBI primers drove first-round RT-PCR of the TCR CDR3. A single record per CDR3 protein comes from TCRdb applying MiXCR to the multiplex PCR reads. The table has around 300,000 distinct CDR3 sequences, less than 30% seen once. This clonotype occurred many times. Sample: blood. This TCR was sampled from a man aged 40-49 years with Graves' hyperthyroidism that later progressed to Graves' ophthalmopathy. The rearrangement uses TRBV3-1 and TRBJ2-7; 8 nucleotides align to TRBD1. The CDR3 DNA reads as TGTGCCAGCAGCCACGGACAGGGCTACGAGCAGTACTTC. It translates to CASSHGQGYEQYF.